This T cell receptor beta chain emerged from a study of OX40 agonist ivuxolimab in advanced cancers. Per the germline V gene, CDR1 is GTSNPN and CDR2 is SVGIG (reference sequence). Between the trimmed V and J ends, which lost 2 bases and 0 bases, there was a span of 8 bases. The CDR3 loop spans 14 amino acids. Here immunoSEQ multiplex PCR was the method, and the copy in TCRdb shows in-frame clones only, minus some. The sample contains 61,000 or so clones, approximately 80% of which appear only once. Specimen: CD4+ or CD8+ T cells sorted from blood, collected in a trial of the OX40 agonist ivuxolimab. The chain combines TRBV30 with TRBJ1-5; maybe TRBD1 (6 bases). This sequence originates from an adult with an advanced solid tumor such as melanoma, head and neck, liver or kidney cancer. The CDR3 spells CAWSRTDSNQPQHF. In DNA, the CDR3 is TGTGCCTGGAGTCGGACAGATAGCAATCAGCCCCAGCATTTT.